Presented here are 24 T cell receptor beta chains from one specimen sequenced in a study of CD8 T cells in ankylosing spondylitis. Study results and caveats: Roughly 8 highly homologous variants made up a TCR beta motif, and this motif appeared characteristic of ankylosing spondylitis blood.

Which antigens these TCRs recognize remains unknown. TCRdb ran MiXCR on the 5' RACE reads and lists one entry per CDR3 protein. The repertoire has 450,000 to 550,000 distinct CDR3 sequences, 5.3% of them found once; the top ten carry approximately 4%. The sequencing sample was made of blood, either unsorted or a sorted T cell fraction (not recorded which). The source of these receptors is a male donor with ankylosing spondylitis.

This clonotype has a count of ten or more. The chain combines TRBV5-1 with TRBJ2-3, with 8 bases matching TRBD2. CDR3 length equals 17 residues. The ends lost 0 bases at V and 4 bases at J; junction bases unmatched: 10. CDR1 SGHRS and CDR2 YFSETQ come from the germline V gene. The chain's CDR3 is CASSLGDSGSIPDTQYF. The DNA for the CDR3 is TGCGCCAGCAGCTTGGGTGACAGCGGGAGCATCCCAGATACGCAGTATTTT.

This clonotype was counted between two and nine times. The chain recombines TRBV18 with TRBJ2-7; perhaps D is TRBD1 or TRBD2 (5 bases each). This CDR3 has 15 amino acids. Germline V CDR1 and CDR2: KGHSH, LQKENI. The V end lost 6 bases, the J end lost 6 bases, and 21 bases lay between the germline ends. CDR3 bases: TGTGCCAGCTCTCTCGACGGGGCCGCATTTGGCGAGCAGTACTTC. This gives the protein CASSLDGAAFGEQYF.

The chain uses TRBV6-1 and TRBJ2-1, with D uncertain. V gave up 7 bases and J gave up 6 bases, with 13 bases separating them. The germline CDR1 and CDR2 sequences are MNHNS and SASEGT. The CDR3 has 13 amino acids. The CDR3 bases are TGTGCCAGCAACCCGACCCTTTCCAATGAGCAGTTCTTC. Its protein product is CASNPTLSNEQFF.

This sequence joins TRBV4-3 and TRBJ2-1; maybe TRBD1 (5 bases). V was pared by 1 base and J by 8 bases, with 21 bases between. Looked up from germline, CDR1 is LGHNA and CDR2 is YSLEER. CDR3 length: 17 residues. The CDR3 spells CASSQVVGWVGRDEQFF. In nucleotides, the CDR3 is TGCGCCAGCAGCCAAGTTGTAGGCTGGGTTGGCAGGGATGAGCAGTTCTTC.

At least ten counts were recorded for this clonotype. V usage is TRBV28 and J usage is TRBJ1-2, with D hard to call. CDR3 size: 12 residues. Germline V gene sequence: CDR1 MDHEN, CDR2 SYDVKM. V was cut by 6 bases and J by 5 bases, with 10 bases left in between. The DNA of the CDR3 is TGTGCCAGCAGCCCTTTGGCGTATGGCTACACCTTC. Translated, it gives CASSPLAYGYTF.

The table lists this clonotype with a few counts. The chain carries TRBV29-1 and TRBJ2-3; no reliable D call. Deletions cut 0 bases from V and 1 base from J, with 5 bases between. The CDR3 runs 13 residues. Per germline, CDR1 SQVTM and CDR2 ANQGSEA. CDR3 sequence: CSVEERRTDTQYF. CDR3 nucleotide sequence: TGCAGCGTTGAAGAAAGACGCACAGATACGCAGTATTTT.

The chain uses TRBV2 and TRBJ1-2; no clear D. From germline, CDR1 is SNHLY and CDR2 FYNNEI. The CDR3 has 13 amino acids. Trimming stripped 7 bases from V and 0 bases from J, with 9 bases between. CDR3 sequence: CASNRGPNYGYTF. DNA of the CDR3: TGTGCCAGCAACCGAGGGCCTAACTATGGCTACACCTTC. Together with reference TRBV2 and TRBJ1-2, the CDR3 gives the full variable domain: EPEVTQTPSHQVTQMGQEVILRCVPISNHLYFYWYRQILGQKVEFLVSFYNNEISEKSEIFDDQFSVERPDGSNFTLKIRSTKLEDSAMYFCASNRGPNYGYTFGSGTRLTVV.

This clonotype was detected many times. This chain connects TRBV10-3 to TRBJ2-3; 9 bases agree with TRBD2. V was clipped by 3 bases and J by 2 bases; unmatched bases: 6. Germline CDR1 reads ENHRY; CDR2 reads SYGVKD. The CDR3 loop spans 16 amino acids. DNA of the CDR3: TGTGCCATCAGTGAAAGTGGCGGGAGGGCCACAGATACGCAGTATTTT. This gives the protein CAISESGGRATDTQYF.

Only a few counts were recorded for this clonotype. The J gene is TRBJ2-1, the V gene TRBV6-5; D may correspond to TRBD1 or TRBD2 (6 bases each). Between the trimmed V and J ends, which lost 4 bases and 4 bases, there was a span of 14 bases. There are 15 residues in the CDR3. From germline, CDR1 is MNHEY and CDR2 SVGAGI. CDR3 coding DNA: TGTGCCAGCAGTTTAGGGGGGAGAGGGTACAATGAGCAGTTCTTC. Amino acids: CASSLGGRGYNEQFF.

In this sample, this clonotype turned up many times. The chain recombines TRBV4-1 with TRBJ1-4; D might be TRBD1 (6 bases). Per the germline V gene, CDR1 is MGHRA and CDR2 is YSYEKL. The CDR3 is 14 residues long. Trimming left V 9 bases short and J 10 bases short, with 21 bases between. This CDR3 reads CASRGGSPWGKLFF. The CDR3 DNA reads as TGCGCCAGTAGGGGGGGGTCGCCTTGGGGAAAACTGTTTTTT.

At least ten counts were recorded for this clonotype. The V and J genes are TRBV4-2 and TRBJ1-4; 8 bases are a match to TRBD1. The CDR3 is made up of 16 amino acids. V lost 0 bases, J lost 8 bases, and 8 bases stayed unmatched. Germline V CDR1 and CDR2: LGHNA, YNFKEQ. The CDR3, as DNA: TGTGCCAGCAGCCAAGATCCCGGGACAGGCATCGAAAAACTGTTTTTT. It yields the protein CASSQDPGTGIEKLFF.

This clonotype has at least ten counts. This chain links TRBV29-1 with TRBJ1-1, with D possibly TRBD1 on 5 matching bases. Germline V gene lookup returns CDR1 SQVTM and CDR2 ANQGSEA. V lost 3 bases and J 4 bases, leaving 15 bases between the germline ends. The CDR3 covers 14 residues. The CDR3 here is CSVEVGEGSTEAFF. The CDR3 nucleotides read TGCAGCGTTGAGGTCGGGGAGGGGAGCACTGAAGCTTTCTTT.

The chain couples TRBV6-5 to TRBJ2-5; tentatively, D is TRBD1 (5 bases). Germline V gene sequence: CDR1 MNHEY, CDR2 SVGAGI. The CDR3 runs 12 residues. V was cut by 10 bases and J by 5 bases, with 14 bases left in between. DNA for the CDR3: TGTGCCACCGCAGGGTCCGGGGAGACCCAGTACTTC. Protein sequence: CATAGSGETQYF.

At least ten counts were recorded for this clonotype. The rearrangement links TRBV28 to TRBJ2-3; unclear D gene. V lost 6 bases and J 6 bases, leaving 16 bases between the germline ends. In germline, CDR1 is MDHEN, CDR2 SYDVKM. CDR3 length: 14 amino acids. The CDR3 loop is CASSLSHSGDTQYF. The CDR3 region has the DNA TGTGCCAGCAGCCTAAGTCATTCGGGCGATACGCAGTATTTT.

This clonotype was seen repeatedly, ten times or more. The gene calls are TRBV7-9 and TRBJ1-1; 7 bases align to TRBD1. Germline CDR1 SEHNR, CDR2 FQNEAQ (reference sequence). This CDR3 comprises 17 residues. Unmatched junction bases numbered 17, after V lost 5 bases and J lost 5 bases. CDR3: CASSPSNRGAGWTEAFF. CDR3 DNA sequence: TGTGCCAGCAGCCCTAGCAACAGGGGTGCCGGATGGACTGAAGCTTTCTTT.

The table lists this clonotype with a few counts. The V call is TRBV20-1, the J call TRBJ2-3; tentatively, D is TRBD1 (5 bases). The CDR3 is 17 residues long. Germline V gene data show CDR1 as DFQATT and CDR2 as SNEGSKA (reference sequence). V was trimmed by 0 bases and J by 4 bases, leaving 20 bases between them. The CDR3 is CSARDEFWGRVPDTQYF. CDR3 nucleotide sequence: TGCAGTGCTAGAGATGAGTTTTGGGGCAGGGTCCCAGATACGCAGTATTTT.

On this clonotype itself: A read error may explain this, as a much larger clone is one base away. The chain links TRBV18 to TRBJ1-4; weak D call: TRBD1 (6 bases). The CDR3 sequence is 14 residues long. Germline V gene lookup returns CDR1 KGHSH and CDR2 LQKENI. The CDR3, as DNA: TGTGCCAGCTCGCCGGGACACCCTAATGCAAAACTGTTTTTT. Protein sequence: CASSPGHPNAKLFF.

This clonotype was counted ten times or more. This chain joins TRBV9 and TRBJ2-2; D is unresolved. Trimming left V 0 bases short and J 7 bases short, with 7 bases between. The CDR3 extends over 13 amino acids. Germline CDR1 and CDR2: SGDLS and YYNGEE. CDR3 protein: CASSVDWGGELFF. The CDR3 coding sequence is TGTGCCAGCAGCGTAGACTGGGGCGGGGAGCTGTTTTTT. Full variable domain (missing parts from reference TRBV9 and TRBJ2-2): DSGVTQTPKHLITATGQRVTLRCSPRSGDLSVYWYQQSLDQGLQFLIQYYNGEERAKGNILERFSAQQFPDLHSELNLSSLELGDSALYFCASSVDWGGELFFGEGSRLTVL.

The sample holds many counts of this clonotype. This chain uses TRBV18 with TRBJ2-1; TRBD2 matches 9 bases. CDR1 is KGHSH and CDR2 is LQKENI in the germline V gene. The CDR3 runs 15 residues. V dropped 3 bases and J dropped 5; count of bases not matched to a gene: 5. For the CDR3, the DNA is TGTGCCAGCTCACCCCGACTAGCGGACGACAATGAGCAGTTCTTC. This gives the protein CASSPRLADDNEQFF.

The chain employs TRBV5-1 and TRBJ2-1; TRBD2 aligns across 7 bases. The CDR3 loop spans 17 amino acids. Germline assignment: CDR1 SGHRS and CDR2 YFSETQ. V lost 0 bases and J lost 8; bases outside the gene matches: 14. This chain's CDR3 is CASSLAMIAGPFDEQFF. Written as DNA, the CDR3 is TGCGCCAGCAGCTTGGCCATGATAGCGGGCCCGTTCGATGAGCAGTTCTTC.

This clonotype was detected ten times or more. The V gene is TRBV9, the J gene TRBJ2-7, with D perhaps TRBD2 (5 bases). This CDR3 is 13 amino acids long. V was cut by 3 bases and J by 3 bases, with 10 bases left in between. Germline V CDR1 and CDR2: SGDLS, YYNGEE. CDR3: CASSAGEGYEQYF. CDR3 sequence (DNA): TGTGCCAGCAGCGCCGGTGAGGGCTACGAGCAGTACTTC.

There are many counts of this clonotype. The chain recombines TRBV25-1 with TRBJ2-7, with D uncertain. Trimming took 3 bases from V and 9 from J, leaving 9 bases between them. The CDR3 length is 11 residues. Germline values: CDR1 MGHDK, CDR2 SYGVNS. CDR3 sequence: CASSEQFGQYF. CDR3 nucleotide sequence: TGTGCCAGCAGTGAGCAGTTTGGGCAGTACTTC.

This clonotype was seen many times. The chain is built from TRBV20-1 and TRBJ1-1, with TRBD1 matching over 8 bases. This CDR3 is 15 amino acids long. The trim removed 3 bases at V and 1 base at J, leaving 7 bases unmatched. CDR1 and CDR2 (germline): DFQATT, SNEGSKA (reference sequence). The CDR3 spells CSASQGASTNTEAFF. For the CDR3, the DNA is TGCAGTGCTAGCCAGGGGGCGAGCACGAACACTGAAGCTTTCTTT.

The table lists this clonotype with many counts. The V gene is TRBV7-9, the J gene TRBJ1-1, with D maybe TRBD1 (5 bases). The germline V gene encodes CDR1 SEHNR and CDR2 FQNEAQ (reference sequence). This CDR3 region has 14 residues. The V and J ends lost 6 bases and 0 bases respectively, with 11 bases between them. The CDR3 DNA sequence: TGTGCCAGCAGTTGGGGGGACCTGAACACTGAAGCTTTCTTT. Amino acid sequence: CASSWGDLNTEAFF.